A single sample is the source of the 5 T cell receptor beta chains below, sequenced in a study of low-dose radiotherapy and immunotherapy resistance in tumors. Both TCRalpha and TCRbeta chains were reverse transcribed with V-gene-specific primers. The authors amplified TCRs for around 20 PCR cycles with a constant-region primer and a V-primer adapter. TCRdb fed the reads into MiXCR, producing one record per CDR3 protein. In the table there are approximately 11,000 distinct CDR3 sequences, less than 75% of which are singletons. The receptors shown here come from a human donor with advanced metastatic prostate, ovarian, gallbladder or colorectal cancer (not recorded which). This table probably holds off-target reads from a library built for another chain.

This sequence joins TRBV30 and TRBJ1-3, with 9 bases that match TRBD1. CDR1 is GTSNPN, CDR2 SVGIG, per germline (reference sequence). The CDR3 loop spans 15 amino acids. Trimming at V came to 3 bases and at J to 8 bases, leaving 11 bases not matched to a gene. The CDR3 DNA is TGTGCCTGGAGCCCGGGACAGGGCGGCGGATACACCATATATTTT. Its protein product is CAWSPGQGGGYTIYF.

The V gene is TRBV30, the J gene TRBJ2-3; no clear D gene. The CDR3 runs 13 residues. V dropped 0 bases and J dropped 4 bases, with 8 bases sitting between them. Germline-derived CDR1 and CDR2 are GTSNPN and SVGIG (reference sequence). Here the CDR3 reads CAWSVGEADTQYF. For the CDR3, the DNA is TGTGCCTGGAGTGTAGGCGAGGCAGATACGCAGTATTTT.

This clonotype was seen only once. The chain employs TRBV24-1 and TRBJ2-5, with 10 positions matching TRBD1. V trimming: 2 bases; J trimming: 7 bases; junction bases outside the gene matches: 0. Germline CDR1 is KGHDR and CDR2 is SFDVKD. CDR3 size: 13 residues. CDR3 sequence reads: CATSDWTGGTQYF. DNA of the CDR3: TGTGCCACCAGTGATTGGACAGGGGGGACCCAGTACTTC.

V is TRBV11-3 and J is TRBJ2-1; the D gene could be TRBD1 or TRBD2 (5 bases each). Per germline, CDR1 SGHNT and CDR2 YENEEA. The V and J ends lost 5 bases and 0 bases respectively, with 14 bases between them. The CDR3 covers 16 residues. The CDR3 DNA reads as TGTGCCAGCAGCCCTTTTGGGGCGGGCTCCTACAATGAGCAGTTCTTC. Protein sequence: CASSPFGAGSYNEQFF.

This chain connects TRBV29-1 to TRBJ2-1; no clear D gene. V lost 3 bases, J lost 2 bases, and 8 bases lay in between. The CDR3 extends over 13 amino acids. Per the germline V gene, CDR1 is SQVTM and CDR2 is ANQGSEA. The chain's CDR3 is CSVEWAAYNEQFF. The CDR3 nucleotides are TGCAGCGTTGAGTGGGCTGCCTACAATGAGCAGTTCTTC.